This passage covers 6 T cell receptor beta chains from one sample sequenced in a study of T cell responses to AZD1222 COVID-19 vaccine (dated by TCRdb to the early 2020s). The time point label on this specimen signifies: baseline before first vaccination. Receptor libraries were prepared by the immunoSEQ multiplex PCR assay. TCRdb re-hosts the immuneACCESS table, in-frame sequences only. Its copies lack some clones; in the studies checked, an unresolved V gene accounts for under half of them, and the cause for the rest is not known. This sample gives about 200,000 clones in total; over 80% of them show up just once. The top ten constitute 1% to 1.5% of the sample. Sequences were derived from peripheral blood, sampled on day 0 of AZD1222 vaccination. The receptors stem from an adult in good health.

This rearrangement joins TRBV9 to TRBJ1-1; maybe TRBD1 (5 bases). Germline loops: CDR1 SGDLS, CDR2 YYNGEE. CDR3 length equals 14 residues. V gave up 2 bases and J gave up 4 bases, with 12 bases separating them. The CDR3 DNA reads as TGTGCCAGCAGCGTGGAATCGGGGGGCACTGAAGCTTTCTTT. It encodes CASSVESGGTEAFF. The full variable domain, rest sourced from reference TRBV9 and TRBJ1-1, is DSGVTQTPKHLITATGQRVTLRCSPRSGDLSVYWYQQSLDQGLQFLIQYYNGEERAKGNILERFSAQQFPDLHSELNLSSLELGDSALYFCASSVESGGTEAFFGQGTRLTVV.

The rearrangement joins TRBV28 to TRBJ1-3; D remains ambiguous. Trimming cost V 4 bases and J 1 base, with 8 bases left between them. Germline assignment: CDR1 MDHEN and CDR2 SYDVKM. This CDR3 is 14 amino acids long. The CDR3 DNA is TGTGCCAGCAGTTCTCAGGCATCTGGAAACACCATATATTTT. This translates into CASSSQASGNTIYF.

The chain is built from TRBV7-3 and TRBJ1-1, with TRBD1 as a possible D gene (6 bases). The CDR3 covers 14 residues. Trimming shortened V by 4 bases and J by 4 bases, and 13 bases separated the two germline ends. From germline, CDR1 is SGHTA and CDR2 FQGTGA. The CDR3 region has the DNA TGTGCCAGCAGCTCGCGGGGGGGCTTCACTGAAGCTTTCTTT. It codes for CASSSRGGFTEAFF.

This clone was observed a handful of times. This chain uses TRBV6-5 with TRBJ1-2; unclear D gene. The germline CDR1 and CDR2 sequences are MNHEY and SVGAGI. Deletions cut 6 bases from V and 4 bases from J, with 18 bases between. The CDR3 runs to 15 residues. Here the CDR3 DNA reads TGTGCCAGCAGACCCCCCGGGAGCAAAACCTATGGCTACACCTTC. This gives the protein CASRPPGSKTYGYTF.

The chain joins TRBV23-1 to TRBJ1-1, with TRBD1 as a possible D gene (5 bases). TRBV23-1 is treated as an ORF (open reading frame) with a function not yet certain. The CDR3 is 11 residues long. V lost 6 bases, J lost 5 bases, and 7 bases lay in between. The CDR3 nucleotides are TGCGCCAGCAGGGGGGTAACTGAAGCTTTCTTT. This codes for CASRGVTEAFF.

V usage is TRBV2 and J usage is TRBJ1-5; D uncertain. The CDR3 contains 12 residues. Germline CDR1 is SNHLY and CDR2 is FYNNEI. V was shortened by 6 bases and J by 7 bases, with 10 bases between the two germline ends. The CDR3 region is CASSYPGQPQHF. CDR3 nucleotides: TGTGCCAGCAGCTATCCGGGGCAGCCCCAGCATTTT.